A selection of T cell receptor beta chains follows, all from one sample in a study of T cells after yellow fever vaccination. TCRdb reanalysed the 5' RACE reads using MiXCR and keeps one entry per CDR3 protein. Among approximately 350,000 distinct CDR3 sequences listed, roughly 12% were seen once. The material was PBMCs, obtained on the day of the first yellow fever vaccination. The receptor source for this set is a man between 18 and 29 years old who received the YFV17D yellow fever vaccine. CDR3s include the opening cysteine and the closing phenylalanine or tryptophan. Fields, in order: D gene, J gene, clone size, V gene, CDR3 DNA, CDR3 protein. The D gene is left open where the match is weak. Expanded clones get a size class; other rows say once, few or many, or leave the size out.

>-|TRBJ1-1|many|TRBV4-3
TGCGCCAGCAGCCAGGGGGGAGGGTTCAACACTGAAGCTTTCTTT
CASSQGGGFNTEAFF
>-|TRBJ2-1|few|TRBV7-9
TGTGCCAGCAGCCAACAGGGCGTCTCCTACAATGAGCAGTTCTTC
CASSQQGVSYNEQFF
>TRBD1|TRBJ1-5|-|TRBV6-6
TGTGCCAGTTTGGACAGGGGAGGTCAGCCCCAGCATTTT
CASLDRGGQPQHF
>-|TRBJ1-5|few|TRBV5-1
TGCGCCAGCAGCGAGGGTATGGGCAATCAGCCCCAGCATTTT
CASSEGMGNQPQHF
>-|TRBJ2-1|few|TRBV14
TGTGCCAGCAGCCAACGGGCAGGTACCTACAATGAGCAGTTCTTC
CASSQRAGTYNEQFF
>-|TRBJ2-1|-|TRBV20-1
TGCAGTGCTAGAGATCCCCGGGGGGCCATCAATGAGCAGTTCTTC
CSARDPRGAINEQFF
>-|TRBJ2-5|few|TRBV7-3
TGTGCCAGCAGCCCAACAGGGCCTGAGACCCAGTACTTC
CASSPTGPETQYF
>TRBD2|TRBJ2-5|-|TRBV4-1
TGCGCCAGCAGTCCCGGGACTACCAGAAAAGAGACCCAGTACTTC
CASSPGTTRKETQYF
>TRBD1|TRBJ1-2|many|TRBV5-4
TGTGCCAGCAGCTTGAACCCCGACAGGGTGTACGGCTACACCTTC
CASSLNPDRVYGYTF
>-|TRBJ1-1|few|TRBV7-2
TGTGCCAGCAGCTTAGCAGGGGTCGGCACTGAAGCTTTCTTT
CASSLAGVGTEAFF
>-|TRBJ2-7|few|TRBV6-2/TRBV6-3
TGTGCCAGCAGCCCTAGTACCTCCCTCTCCTACGAGCAGTACTTC
CASSPSTSLSYEQYF
>TRBD1|TRBJ2-5|-|TRBV9
TGTGCCAGCAGCGCGGACAGGGGGCTGAGAGAGACCCAGTACTTC
CASSADRGLRETQYF
>-|TRBJ1-4|-|TRBV5-1
TGCGCCAGCAGCAGGGACACGCCGCTCACTGAAAAACTGTTTTTT
CASSRDTPLTEKLFF
>-|TRBJ1-2|many|TRBV12-3/TRBV12-4
TGTGCCAGCAGTTTAGCGCTAGGTGGCTACACCTTC
CASSLALGGYTF
>TRBD1|TRBJ1-3|-|TRBV7-6
TGTGCCAGCAGCTTCAGACAGGGGTGGGGAAACACCATATATTTT
CASSFRQGWGNTIYF
>TRBD1|TRBJ1-6|few|TRBV11-2
TGTGCCAGCAGCTTAACAGGGGTAGCCTCACCCCTCCACTTT
CASSLTGVASPLHF
>TRBD2|TRBJ2-3|-|TRBV9
TGTGCCAGCAGCGTAGGTCTCCCAGCGGGGGGGTTCTACACAGATACGCAGTATTTT
CASSVGLPAGGFYTDTQYF
>TRBD1|TRBJ1-2|-|TRBV2
TGTGCCAGCAGTGACCTCGACAGGGATGGCTACACCTTC
CASSDLDRDGYTF
>TRBD2|TRBJ2-5|few|TRBV5-1
TGCGCCAGCGGTCAAGGACTAGATCTCGAGACCCAGTACTTC
CASGQGLDLETQYF
>-|TRBJ2-6|-|TRBV5-1
TGCGCCAGCAGCTCGACAGGGACTGTCTCTGGGGCCAACGTCCTGACTTTC
CASSSTGTVSGANVLTF
>-|TRBJ1-6|many|TRBV7-3
TGTGCCAGCAGCTTAACGGAGGGGAGCAGTTCACCCCTCCACTTT
CASSLTEGSSSPLHF
>-|TRBJ1-2|-|TRBV30
TGTGCCTGGAGGGGGGGGCTCCTTACTTATGGCTACACCTTC
CAWRGGLLTYGYTF
>TRBD1|TRBJ2-1|few|TRBV5-1
TGCGCCAGCAGCTTAATTGCTCCGGGACAGGGAATCTACAATGAGCAGTTCTTC
CASSLIAPGQGIYNEQFF
>TRBD2|TRBJ2-1|-|TRBV27
TGTGCCATCGCCGACGGGGGGTCCTACAATGAGCAGTTCTTC
CAIADGGSYNEQFF
>TRBD2|TRBJ2-1|-|TRBV18
TGTGCCAGCTCACCACCTGGGCGGGGGGCGTCTTCCCCCTACAATGAGCAGTTCTTC
CASSPPGRGASSPYNEQFF
>-|TRBJ1-1|few|TRBV5-1
TGCGCCAGCAGGCATTTACAGGGCGAGACTGAAGCTTTCTTT
CASRHLQGETEAFF
>TRBD1|TRBJ2-7|few|TRBV7-2
TGTGCCAGCAGCTTAGACAGGGGGCCCGAGCAGTACTTC
CASSLDRGPEQYF
>-|TRBJ1-5|few|TRBV10-3
TGTGCCATCAGTGAGGGCGGAAGCAATCAGCCCCAGCATTTT
CAISEGGSNQPQHF
>-|TRBJ2-6|-|TRBV6-2/TRBV6-3
TGTGCCAGCAGACAGGACCCTATCTCTGGGGCCAACGTCCTGACTTTC
CASRQDPISGANVLTF
>-|TRBJ2-3|few|TRBV6-4
TGTGCCAGCAGTGAGGGGACCCACCCCAGCACAGATACGCAGTATTTT
CASSEGTHPSTDTQYF
>-|TRBJ1-1|few|TRBV20-1
TGCAGTGCTAGTAATCCACCTGTCTTCGAAGCTTTCTTT
CSASNPPVFEAFF
>-|TRBJ1-5|-|TRBV6-1
TGTGCCAGCAGTGAGTATAGCAATCAGCCCCAGCATTTT
CASSEYSNQPQHF
>TRBD1|TRBJ1-4|few|TRBV4-1
TGCGCCAGCAGCCAATACAGGGGGCGGGTTGAAAAACTGTTTTTT
CASSQYRGRVEKLFF
>-|TRBJ1-2|-|TRBV12-3/TRBV12-4
TGTGCCAGCAGTTTAGCGAGGGCGAGCTATGGCTACACCTTC
CASSLARASYGYTF
>-|TRBJ1-1|few|TRBV12-5
TGTGCTACCGCGGCGGGGCTGAACACTGAAGCTTTCTTT
CATAAGLNTEAFF
>TRBD1|TRBJ2-4|many|TRBV20-1
TGCAGTGCTAGAGATCTGCAGGGGGCTGACATTCAGTACTTC
CSARDLQGADIQYF
>TRBD1|TRBJ1-2|few|TRBV20-1
TGCAGTGCTAGTGCGCCAGGGGGTATCTATGGCTACACCTTC
CSASAPGGIYGYTF
>-|TRBJ2-2|once|TRBV7-3
TGTGCCAGCAGCTTCGTGGGGGACACCGGGGAGCCGTTTTTT
CASSFVGDTGEPFF
>-|TRBJ2-1|many|TRBV4-1
TGCGCCAGCAGCCCCCTCCCCTTTGTCCCGCAGTTCTTC
CASSPLPFVPQFF
>TRBD2|TRBJ2-5|many|TRBV20-1
TGCAGTGCTAGTCCTAGCGGGGGGGCCCAAGAGACCCAGTACTTC
CSASPSGGAQETQYF
>-|TRBJ2-3|medium-sized|TRBV7-2
TGTGCCAGCAGCTTGTCACGTTGGACAGATACGCAGTATTTT
CASSLSRWTDTQYF
>TRBD1|TRBJ2-5|-|TRBV5-1
TGCGCCAGCAGCCTGGGTGTCGACAGGGGTGGAGAGACCCAGTACTTC
CASSLGVDRGGETQYF
>TRBD1|TRBJ2-1|few|TRBV7-2
TGTGCCAGCAGCTTCTACAGGGGTTCCGCTTTCAATGAGCAGTTCTTC
CASSFYRGSAFNEQFF
>-|TRBJ1-2|few|TRBV4-2
TGTGCCAGCAGCCAAGATGGACCGTTGAACTATGGCTACACCTTC
CASSQDGPLNYGYTF
>TRBD2|TRBJ2-1|-|TRBV10-2
TGCGCCACTTCGACCCTAGCGGGGGGGCCTCGGGAGCAGTTCTTC
CATSTLAGGPREQFF
>-|TRBJ1-1|few|TRBV18
TGTGCCAGCTCACCACCGGGCAGGAACACTGAAGCTTTCTTT
CASSPPGRNTEAFF
>-|TRBJ2-4|-|TRBV28
TGTGCCAGCAGTTTAGGCCGGGACGGGCGTATTCAGTACTTC
CASSLGRDGRIQYF
>-|TRBJ1-6|-|TRBV13
TGTGCCAGCAGCCTCCATGGGGGTAATTCACCCCTCCACTTT
CASSLHGGNSPLHF
>TRBD1|TRBJ1-3|-|TRBV10-2
TGCGCCAGCACACAGGGGGACTCTGGAAACACCATATATTTT
CASTQGDSGNTIYF
>TRBD1|TRBJ2-7|-|TRBV11-3
TGTGCCAGCAGCGAGCCGGACAGGGCCTACGAGCAGTACTTC
CASSEPDRAYEQYF
>-|TRBJ2-7|few|TRBV19
TGTGCCAGTAGTAAGTATGCGGGACAGACCTACGAGCAGTACTTC
CASSKYAGQTYEQYF
>TRBD1|TRBJ1-1|few|TRBV6-1
TGTGCCAGCACCCAAGGGGTCAGGGGGCATACTGAAGCTTTCTTT
CASTQGVRGHTEAFF
>-|TRBJ1-2|-|TRBV7-2
TGTGCCAGCAGCTTCGGACCGACAGGCGGTGGCTACACCTTC
CASSFGPTGGGYTF